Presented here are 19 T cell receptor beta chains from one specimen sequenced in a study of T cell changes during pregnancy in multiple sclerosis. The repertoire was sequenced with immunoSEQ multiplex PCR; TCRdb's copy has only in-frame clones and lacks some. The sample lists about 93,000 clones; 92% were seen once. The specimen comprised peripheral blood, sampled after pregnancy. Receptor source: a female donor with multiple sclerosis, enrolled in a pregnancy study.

CDR3 nucleotide sequence: TGCAGTGCGCCACAGAACACTGAAGCTTTCTTT. Amino acids: CSAPQNTEAFF. The rearrangement joins TRBV20-1 to TRBJ1-1; D is uncertain. The CDR3 runs to 11 residues. V was cut by 6 bases and J by 1 base, with 6 bases left in between. Germline CDR1 and CDR2: DFQATT and SNEGSKA (reference sequence).

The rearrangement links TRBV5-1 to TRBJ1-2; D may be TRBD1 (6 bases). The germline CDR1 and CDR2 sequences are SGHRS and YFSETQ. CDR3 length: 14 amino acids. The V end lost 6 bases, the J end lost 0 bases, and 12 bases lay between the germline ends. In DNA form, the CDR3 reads TGCGCCAGCAACCCGGACAGCCCTAACTATGGCTACACCTTC. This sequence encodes CASNPDSPNYGYTF.

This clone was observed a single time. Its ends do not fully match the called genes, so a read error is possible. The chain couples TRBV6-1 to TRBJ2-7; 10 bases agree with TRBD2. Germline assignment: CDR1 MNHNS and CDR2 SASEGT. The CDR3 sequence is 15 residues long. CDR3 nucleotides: TGTGCCAGCGGTGAACTAGCGGGAACGGTACACGAGCAGTACTTC. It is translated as CASGELAGTVHEQYF.

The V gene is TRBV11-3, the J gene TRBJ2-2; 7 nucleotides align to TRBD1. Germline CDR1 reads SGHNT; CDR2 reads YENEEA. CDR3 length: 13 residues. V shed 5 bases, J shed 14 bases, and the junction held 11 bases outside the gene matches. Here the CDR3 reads CASSKDRVGILFF. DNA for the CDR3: TGTGCCAGCAGCAAAGACAGGGTTGGGATTCTGTTTTTT.

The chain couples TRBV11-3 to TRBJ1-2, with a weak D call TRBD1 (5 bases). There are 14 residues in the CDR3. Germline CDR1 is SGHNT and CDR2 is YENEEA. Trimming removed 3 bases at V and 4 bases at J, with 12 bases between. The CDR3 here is CASSFKKGIYGYTF. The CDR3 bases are TGTGCCAGCAGCTTTAAAAAGGGGATCTATGGCTACACCTTC. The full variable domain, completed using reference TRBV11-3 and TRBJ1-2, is EAGVVQSPRYKIIEKKQPVAFWCNPISGHNTLYWYLQNLGQGPELLIRYENEEAVDDSQLPKDRFSAERLKGVDSTLKIQPAELGDSAVYLCASSFKKGIYGYTFGSGTRLTVV.

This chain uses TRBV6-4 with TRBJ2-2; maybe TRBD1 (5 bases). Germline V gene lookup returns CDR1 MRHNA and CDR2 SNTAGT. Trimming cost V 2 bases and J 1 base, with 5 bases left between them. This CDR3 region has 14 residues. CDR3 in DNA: TGTGCCAGCAGTGACAGGGGGAACACCGGGGAGCTGTTTTTT. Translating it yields CASSDRGNTGELFF.

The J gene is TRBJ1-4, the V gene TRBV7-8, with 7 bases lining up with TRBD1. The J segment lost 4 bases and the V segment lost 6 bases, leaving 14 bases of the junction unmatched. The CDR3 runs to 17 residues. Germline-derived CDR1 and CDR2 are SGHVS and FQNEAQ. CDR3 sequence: CASSFNGPTGNNEKLFF. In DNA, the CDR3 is TGTGCCAGCAGTTTTAATGGGCCGACAGGGAATAATGAAAAACTGTTTTTT.

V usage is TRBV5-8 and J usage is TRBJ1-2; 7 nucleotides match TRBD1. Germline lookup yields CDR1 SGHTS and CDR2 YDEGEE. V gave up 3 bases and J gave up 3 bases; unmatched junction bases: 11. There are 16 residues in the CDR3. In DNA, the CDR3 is TGTGCCAGCAGCTACCAATGGGGGACAGATTACTATGGCTACACCTTC. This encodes CASSYQWGTDYYGYTF.

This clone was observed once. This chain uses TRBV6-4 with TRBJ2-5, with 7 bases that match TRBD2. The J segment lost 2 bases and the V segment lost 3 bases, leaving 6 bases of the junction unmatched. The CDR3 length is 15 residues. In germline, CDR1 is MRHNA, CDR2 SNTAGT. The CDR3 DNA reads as TGTGCCAGCAGTGAGGAACCTAGCGGACAAGAGACCCAGTACTTC. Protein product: CASSEEPSGQETQYF.

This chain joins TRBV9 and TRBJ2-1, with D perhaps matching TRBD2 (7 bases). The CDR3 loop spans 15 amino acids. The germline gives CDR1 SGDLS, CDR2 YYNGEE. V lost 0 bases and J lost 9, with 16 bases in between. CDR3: CASSVGGGRGSEQFF. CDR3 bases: TGTGCCAGCAGCGTAGGAGGGGGGCGGGGGAGTGAGCAGTTCTTC.

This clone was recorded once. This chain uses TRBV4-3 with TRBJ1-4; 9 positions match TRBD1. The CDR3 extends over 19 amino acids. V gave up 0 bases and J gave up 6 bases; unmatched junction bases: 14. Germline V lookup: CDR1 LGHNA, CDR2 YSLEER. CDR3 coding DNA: TGCGCCAGCAGCCAAGAGGGGGGCTGGAGGGACAGGGCTGATGAAAAACTGTTTTTT. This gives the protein CASSQEGGWRDRADEKLFF.

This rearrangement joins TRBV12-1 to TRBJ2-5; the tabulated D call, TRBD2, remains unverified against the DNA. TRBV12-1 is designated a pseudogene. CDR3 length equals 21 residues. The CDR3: CASSFEGEGTIAGGLQETQYF. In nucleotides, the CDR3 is TGTGCCAGCAGCTTCGAGGGGGAGGGTACGATAGCGGGGGGACTCCAAGAGACCCAGTACTTC.

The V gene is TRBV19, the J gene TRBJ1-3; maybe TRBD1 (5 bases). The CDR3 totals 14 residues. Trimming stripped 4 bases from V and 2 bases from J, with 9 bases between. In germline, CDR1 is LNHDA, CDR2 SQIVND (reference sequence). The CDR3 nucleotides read TGTGCCAGTAGTACACAGGTGGCTGGAAACACCATATATTTT. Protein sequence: CASSTQVAGNTIYF.

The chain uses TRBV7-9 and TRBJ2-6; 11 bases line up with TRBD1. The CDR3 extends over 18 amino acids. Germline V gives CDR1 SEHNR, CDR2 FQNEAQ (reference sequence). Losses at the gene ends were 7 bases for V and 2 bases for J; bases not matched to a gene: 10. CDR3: CASTPGTGGLAGANVLTF. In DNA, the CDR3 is TGTGCCAGCACCCCAGGGACAGGGGGTCTGGCTGGGGCCAACGTCCTGACTTTC.

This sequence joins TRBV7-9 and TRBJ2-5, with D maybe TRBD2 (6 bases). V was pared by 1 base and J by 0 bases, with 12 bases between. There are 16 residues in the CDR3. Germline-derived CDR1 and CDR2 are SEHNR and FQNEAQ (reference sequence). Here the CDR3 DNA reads TGTGCCAGCAGCTTAGGTTTACGGGACTACCAAGAGACCCAGTACTTC. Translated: CASSLGLRDYQETQYF.

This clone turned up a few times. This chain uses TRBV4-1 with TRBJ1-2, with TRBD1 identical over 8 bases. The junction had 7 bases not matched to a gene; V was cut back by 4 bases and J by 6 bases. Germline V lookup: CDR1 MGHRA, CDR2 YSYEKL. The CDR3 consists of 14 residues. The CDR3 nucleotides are TGCGCCAGCAGCCCAATGGACAGGGATGATGGCTACACCTTC. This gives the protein CASSPMDRDDGYTF.

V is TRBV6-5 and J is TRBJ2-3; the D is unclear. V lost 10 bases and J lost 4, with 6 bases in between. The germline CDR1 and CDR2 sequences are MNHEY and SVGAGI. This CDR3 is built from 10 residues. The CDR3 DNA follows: TGTGCCATTGGAGCAGATACGCAGTATTTT. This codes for CAIGADTQYF.

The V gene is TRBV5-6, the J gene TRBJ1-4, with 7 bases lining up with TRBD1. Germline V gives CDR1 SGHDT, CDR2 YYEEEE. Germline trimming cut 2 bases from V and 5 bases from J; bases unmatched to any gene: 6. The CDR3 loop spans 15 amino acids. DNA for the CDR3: TGTGCCAGCAGCTTCGCGACAGGGAGGAATGAAAAACTGTTTTTT. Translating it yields CASSFATGRNEKLFF.

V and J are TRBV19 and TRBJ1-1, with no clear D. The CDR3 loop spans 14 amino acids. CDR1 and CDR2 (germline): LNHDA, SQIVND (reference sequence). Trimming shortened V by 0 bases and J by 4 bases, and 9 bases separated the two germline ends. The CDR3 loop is CASSIEGPGTEAFF. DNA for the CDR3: TGTGCCAGTAGTATAGAGGGCCCTGGCACTGAAGCTTTCTTT.